The table lists the clone carrying this T cell receptor (beta chain) with many counts. Its antigen is as yet unknown. The unsorted libraries originated from 2 million PBMCs kept at -80 C. The data were taken from a study of neurological immune-mediated disorders. Regarding the study as a whole: The study phylogenetically grouped the repertoires of 18 of 34 multiple sclerosis patients into one related-CDR3 cluster, a possible signature. In HTLV-1-associated myelopathy, TCR clonal expansion was greatest, and in multiple sclerosis it was least, below healthy controls. None of the CDR3 amino acid sequences in expanded clones turned up in more than one subject, which points to private repertoires in all groups.

TCRdb itself ran the 5' RACE reads through MiXCR, one entry per CDR3 protein. Among around 60,000 distinct CDR3 sequences listed, about 3.3% were seen once. This CDR3 has 16 residues. Trimming left V 0 bases short and J 7 bases short, with 15 bases between. CDR1 is KGHDR, CDR2 SFDVKD, per germline. The V and J genes are TRBV24-1 and TRBJ2-1, with D possibly matching TRBD2 (6 bases). This TCR came from a woman aged 60-70 years with multiple sclerosis. The specimen sequenced was PBMCs. CDR3: CATSDLGPGVGNEQFF. CDR3 sequence (DNA): TGTGCCACCAGTGATTTGGGCCCGGGAGTGGGGAATGAGCAGTTCTTC.